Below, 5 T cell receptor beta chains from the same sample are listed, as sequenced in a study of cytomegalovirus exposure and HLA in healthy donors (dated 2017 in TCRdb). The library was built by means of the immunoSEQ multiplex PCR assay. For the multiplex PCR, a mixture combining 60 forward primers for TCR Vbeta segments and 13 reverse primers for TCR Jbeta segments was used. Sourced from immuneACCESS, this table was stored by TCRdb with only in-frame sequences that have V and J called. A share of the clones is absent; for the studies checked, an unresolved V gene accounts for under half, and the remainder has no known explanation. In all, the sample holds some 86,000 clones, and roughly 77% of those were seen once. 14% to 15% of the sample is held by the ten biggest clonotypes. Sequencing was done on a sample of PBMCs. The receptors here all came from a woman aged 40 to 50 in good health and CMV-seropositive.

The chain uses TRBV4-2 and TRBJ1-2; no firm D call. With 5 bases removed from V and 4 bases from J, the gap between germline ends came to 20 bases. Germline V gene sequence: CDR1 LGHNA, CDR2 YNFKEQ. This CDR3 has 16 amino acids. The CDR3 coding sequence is TGTGCCAGCAGCGAAGCGGAGGGCCTGGCCCTCTATGGCTACACCTTC. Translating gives CASSEAEGLALYGYTF.

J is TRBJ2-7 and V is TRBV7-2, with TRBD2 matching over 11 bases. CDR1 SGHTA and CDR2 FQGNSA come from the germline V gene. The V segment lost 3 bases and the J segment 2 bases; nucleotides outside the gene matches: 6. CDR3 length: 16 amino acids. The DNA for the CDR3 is TGTGCCAGCAGCTTGAAGACTAGCGGGGCCCCCTACGAGCAGTACTTC. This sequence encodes CASSLKTSGAPYEQYF.

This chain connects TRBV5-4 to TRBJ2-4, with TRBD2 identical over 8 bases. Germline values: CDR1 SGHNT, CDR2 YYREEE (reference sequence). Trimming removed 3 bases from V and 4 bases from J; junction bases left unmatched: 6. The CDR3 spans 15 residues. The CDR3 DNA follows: TGTGCCAGCAGCTCGACCGGGACTAGTAAAAACATTCAGTACTTC. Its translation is CASSSTGTSKNIQYF.

The CDR3 spells CASSSQFSAALAGANVLTF. The CDR3 bases are TGTGCCAGCAGCTCCCAGTTCTCTGCGGCTCTGGCTGGGGCCAACGTCCTGACTTTC. The V gene is TRBV7-2, the J gene TRBJ2-6; D call uncertain. The CDR3 has 19 residues. Trimming took 4 bases from V and 2 from J, leaving 21 bases between them. Germline values: CDR1 SGHTA, CDR2 FQGNSA.

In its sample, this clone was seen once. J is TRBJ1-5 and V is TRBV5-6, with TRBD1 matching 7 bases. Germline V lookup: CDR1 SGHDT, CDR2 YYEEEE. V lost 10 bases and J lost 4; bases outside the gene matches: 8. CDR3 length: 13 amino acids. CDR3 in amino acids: CASARDRNQPQHF. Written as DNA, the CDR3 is TGTGCCTCCGCCCGGGACAGAAATCAGCCCCAGCATTTT.